This T cell receptor beta chain was documented in a study of shared clonotypes between healthy human individuals. Whole-study findings and limits: The expectation was that sequencing depth would affect clonotype sharing among donors. In this cohort, only blood was sampled, and tissue repertoires likely differ.

Per the original data handling: Owing to the provision of junction-only sequences devoid of quality scores by immunoSEQ, filtering differed. Data came from immunoSEQ multiplex PCR; TCRdb stores just in-frame clones and leaves some out. The D gene and trimming were derived from the DNA, and the V and J assignments and clone size from that table. The sample contains approximately 1,500,000 clones, 95% to 99% of which appear only once. There were no recent acute infections or vaccinations among the donors, who were healthy HIV-negative adults. This clone was observed a few times. No antigen is known for it. The CDR3 has 13 residues. V lost 8 bases, J lost 5 bases, and 15 bases lay in between. Germline V lookup: CDR1 SGHVS, CDR2 FNYEAQ.

Sequencing input: naive CD4+ T cells sorted from blood. Subset of the sample: CD45RA+ positively selected. This clonotype was obtained from a man between 25 and 39 years old in good health. This chain connects TRBV7-6 to TRBJ2-5; possibly TRBD2 for D (6 bases). For the CDR3, the DNA is TGTGCCAGCGCCGGGAGCGACGGGGAGACCCAGTACTTC. Its protein is CASAGSDGETQYF.